The present TCR beta chain was sequenced within a study of T-cell reconstitution after alpha-beta-depleted transplantation in children. This CDR3 is 13 amino acids long. The V and J ends lost 3 bases and 5 bases respectively, with 10 bases between them. The table lists this clonotype with many counts. TCRbeta library construction was performed incorporating unique molecular identifiers. TCRdb passed the PCR reads through MiXCR, listing each CDR3 protein once. The sample includes about 870,000 distinct CDR3 sequences, 15% to 20% of them seen just once. J is TRBJ2-5 and V is TRBV12-3 or TRBV12-4; D is ambiguous. Sample: PBMCs, mostly from graft donor cells, taken 360 days after TCRalphabeta/CD19-depleted stem cell transplant. The clonotype was recovered from a male patient between 5 and 17 years old who had a stem cell transplant for acute lymphoblastic leukemia, so the T cells may come from the graft donor. The CDR3 nucleotides are TGTGCCAGCAGTTTCGGTGGGAAGGAGACCCAGTACTTC. Its translation is CASSFGGKETQYF.